Each of the 26 T cell receptor beta chains below was sequenced from the same sample in a study of shared clonotypes between healthy human individuals (dated by TCRdb to 2019 to 2021). The library was produced with the immunoSEQ multiplex PCR assay. TCRdb obtained this table from immuneACCESS and retained in-frame rearrangements with V and J assigned. These tables miss some clones; where compared with another copy, unresolved V genes account for less than half of the shortfall, and the remainder is unexplained. Here the sample has about 1 million clones; 60% to 80% occur a single time. The ten largest clones represent about 1.5% of the sample. The sequenced material came from memory CD4+ T cells sorted from blood. Explained via the paper, the cell subset or site label denotes: CD45RA-negative fraction. Receptors were obtained from a man younger than 30 in good health.

This clone was picked up a small number of times. The chain couples TRBV4-1 to TRBJ2-7, with D tentatively TRBD1 (6 bases). V gave up 3 bases and J gave up 0 bases, with 12 bases separating them. The CDR3 is 15 residues long. Germline V gene sequence: CDR1 MGHRA, CDR2 YSYEKL. CDR3 region: CASSQPDRYSYEQYF. The CDR3 DNA sequence: TGCGCCAGCAGCCAGCCGGACAGATACTCCTACGAGCAGTACTTC.

J is TRBJ2-3 and V is TRBV13; D unresolved. Germline CDR1 reads PRHDT; CDR2 reads FYEKMQ (reference sequence). The CDR3 consists of 15 residues. V shed 2 bases and J shed 0 bases, with 9 bases lying between them. For the CDR3, the DNA is TGTGCCAGCAGCTTATTTAGGAGTAGCACAGATACGCAGTATTTT. Translating gives CASSLFRSSTDTQYF.

V is TRBV6-4 and J is TRBJ1-2; 8 bases map to TRBD1. With 11 bases clipped from V and 12 bases from J, the junction kept 14 bases outside the gene matches. The germline V gene encodes CDR1 MRHNA and CDR2 SNTAGT. The CDR3 spans 12 residues. The CDR3 here is CAVGQGKQQDTF. The CDR3 DNA reads TGTGCCGTCGGACAGGGAAAACAGCAAGACACCTTC.

The V call is TRBV5-8, the J call TRBJ1-4; tentatively, D is TRBD1 (5 bases). CDR1 and CDR2 (germline): SGHTS, YDEGEE. Trimming took off 4 bases at V and 3 bases at J, with 13 bases between the two ends. CDR3 length: 15 amino acids. This CDR3 is CASSPTGFANEKLFF. CDR3 nucleotides: TGTGCCAGCAGCCCTACAGGTTTTGCTAATGAAAAACTGTTTTTT.

The chain recombines TRBV5-4 with TRBJ1-1; D might be TRBD1 (5 bases). Germline V lookup: CDR1 SGHNT, CDR2 YYREEE (reference sequence). The CDR3 extends over 14 amino acids. The V and J ends lost 1 base and 0 bases respectively, with 7 bases between them. This CDR3 reads CASSLQQVNTEAFF. The CDR3 coding sequence is TGTGCCAGCAGCTTGCAACAGGTGAACACTGAAGCTTTCTTT.

The V call is TRBV5-1, the J call TRBJ2-1, with 8 nucleotides matching TRBD1. Germline trimming cut 0 bases from V and 4 bases from J; bases unmatched to any gene: 6. The CDR3 totals 16 residues. Germline CDR1 and CDR2: SGHRS and YFSETQ. The CDR3 sequence: CASSLGGQDPYNEQFF. The CDR3, as DNA: TGCGCCAGCAGCTTGGGGGGACAGGACCCTTACAATGAGCAGTTCTTC.

The chain carries TRBV7-2 and TRBJ1-2, with D unresolved. This CDR3 is 14 amino acids long. CDR1 is SGHTA, CDR2 FQGNSA, per germline. The V gene lost 1 base and the J gene lost 2 bases, with 8 bases spanning the gap. The CDR3 here is CASSLDSVNYGYTF. CDR3 in DNA: TGTGCCAGCAGCTTAGACAGTGTAAACTATGGCTACACCTTC.

The chain recombines TRBV19 with TRBJ1-5; D ambiguous. Germline V CDR1 and CDR2: LNHDA, SQIVND (reference sequence). The CDR3 sequence is 15 residues long. V was cut by 7 bases and J by 0 bases, with 13 bases left in between. In DNA form, the CDR3 reads TGTGCCAGTACCCCAGTCGTATATAGCAATCAGCCCCAGCATTTT. Protein: CASTPVVYSNQPQHF.

V usage is TRBV4-1 and J usage is TRBJ1-4; 9 bases agree with TRBD1. The J segment lost 1 base and the V segment lost 4 bases, leaving 4 bases of the junction unmatched. Germline values: CDR1 MGHRA, CDR2 YSYEKL. The CDR3 is 16 amino acids. The CDR3: CASSRGTGLTNEKLFF. CDR3 DNA: TGCGCCAGCAGCCGGGGGACAGGGTTAACTAATGAAAAACTGTTTTTT.

V usage is TRBV5-1 and J usage is TRBJ1-2, with 7 nucleotides matching TRBD1. Germline V CDR1 and CDR2: SGHRS, YFSETQ. Unmatched junction bases numbered 4, after V lost 2 bases and J lost 3 bases. The CDR3 is 14 residues long. The CDR3 DNA sequence: TGCGCCAGCAGCTTAAAGGGGGCAGACTATGGCTACACCTTC. It specifies CASSLKGADYGYTF.

A word on this clone: The sample carries other DNA sequences with the same CDR3. The chain uses TRBV7-2 and TRBJ2-7; a weak D match, TRBD1 (6 bases). The CDR3 has 13 residues. V was shortened by 4 bases and J by 3 bases, with 10 bases between the two germline ends. From germline, CDR1 is SGHTA and CDR2 FQGNSA. The CDR3: CASSSGRGYEQYF. The CDR3 DNA is TGTGCCAGCAGCTCCGGCAGGGGCTACGAGCAGTACTTC.

V is TRBV7-9 and J is TRBJ2-1; D might be TRBD2 (5 bases). V gave up 4 bases and J gave up 5 bases, with 12 bases separating them. Per germline, CDR1 SEHNR and CDR2 FQNEAQ (reference sequence). The CDR3 runs to 14 residues. This CDR3 is CASSSRAGDNEQFF. In DNA, the CDR3 is TGTGCCAGCAGCTCACGGGCCGGGGACAATGAGCAGTTCTTC.

Of note for this clone: This sample also contains other DNA sequences that code for the same CDR3. This sequence joins TRBV30 and TRBJ2-7; 10 positions match TRBD2. Germline CDR1 GTSNPN, CDR2 SVGIG (reference sequence). The V gene end was trimmed by 8 bases and the J gene end by 4 bases; junction bases not matched to a gene: 11. The length of the CDR3 is 14 residues. For the CDR3, the DNA is TGTGCCGGCGAACTAGCGGGATTGAGTTACGAGCAGTACTTC. Its protein product is CAGELAGLSYEQYF.

V usage is TRBV7-2 and J usage is TRBJ1-5, with D possibly TRBD1 on 5 matching bases. Germline V gene lookup returns CDR1 SGHTA and CDR2 FQGNSA. Trimming took 5 bases from V and 5 from J, leaving 10 bases between them. The CDR3 runs to 13 residues. The CDR3 sequence is CASSPTEHQPQHF. As DNA, the CDR3 is TGTGCCAGCAGCCCGACAGAGCATCAGCCCCAGCATTTT.

The chain joins TRBV2 to TRBJ2-1, with TRBD2 matching over 12 bases. V dropped 6 bases and J dropped 5; count of bases not matched to a gene: 5. Germline CDR1 is SNHLY and CDR2 is FYNNEI. This CDR3 contains 15 residues. The CDR3 spells CASRLGLAGNNEQFF. The CDR3 DNA sequence: TGTGCCAGCAGACTCGGACTAGCGGGAAACAATGAGCAGTTCTTC.

This sequence joins TRBV10-3 and TRBJ1-2; D might be TRBD1 (5 bases). CDR1 and CDR2 (germline): ENHRY, SYGVKD. This CDR3 comprises 12 residues. V gave up 4 bases and J gave up 4 bases, with 7 bases separating them. CDR3 coding DNA: TGTGCCATCAGTGGACAGACCTATGGCTACACCTTC. Translating it yields CAISGQTYGYTF.

The V call is TRBV5-4, the J call TRBJ2-7; 8 nucleotides line up with TRBD1. The CDR3 length is 15 residues. Unmatched junction bases numbered 10, after V lost 2 bases and J lost 6 bases. Germline CDR1 and CDR2: SGHNT and YYREEE (reference sequence). The CDR3 region has the DNA TGTGCCAGCAGCTTCGAGGACAGGGAATTTAGCGAGCAGTACTTC. Translated, it gives CASSFEDREFSEQYF. The entire variable domain, with the rest obtained from reference TRBV5-4 and TRBJ2-7, is as follows: ETGVTQSPTHLIKTRGQQVTLRCSSQSGHNTVSWYQQALGQGPQFIFQYYREEENGRGNFPPRFSGLQFPNYSSELNVNALELDDSALYLCASSFEDREFSEQYFGPGTRLTVT.

The chain employs TRBV7-9 and TRBJ1-4; the match to TRBD1 covers 7 bases. In germline, CDR1 is SEHNR, CDR2 FQNEAQ (reference sequence). J gave up 7 bases and V 5 bases, and 7 bases lay outside the gene matches. The CDR3 spans 14 residues. CDR3 nucleotide sequence: TGTGCCAGCAGCACCGACAGGGTTGGTGAAAAACTGTTTTTT. This encodes CASSTDRVGEKLFF.

The chain links TRBV11-3 to TRBJ2-3; TRBD1 or TRBD2 may be the D gene (5 bases each). The length of the CDR3 is 15 residues. Trimming took off 5 bases at V and 6 bases at J, with 18 bases between the two ends. Per germline, CDR1 SGHNT and CDR2 YENEEA. The CDR3 sequence is CASSPGRSKGDTQYF. DNA for the CDR3: TGTGCCAGCAGCCCGGGACGGTCCAAGGGGGATACGCAGTATTTT.

This clone came up a few times. V is TRBV2 and J is TRBJ1-2, with TRBD1 matching 9 bases. The junction had 4 bases not matched to a gene; V was cut back by 4 bases and J by 4 bases. Germline V gene sequence: CDR1 SNHLY, CDR2 FYNNEI. This CDR3 region has 14 residues. For the CDR3, the DNA is TGTGCCAGCAGTGGACAGGGGGGGATCTATGGCTACACCTTC. Translation gives CASSGQGGIYGYTF.

V usage is TRBV18 and J usage is TRBJ2-1, with a possible D match to TRBD1 (5 bases). The V gene's germline CDR1 is KGHSH and CDR2 LQKENI. The CDR3 consists of 14 residues. V lost 0 bases, J lost 10 bases, and 13 bases lay in between. The CDR3 DNA is TGTGCCAGCTCACCACCGATGGGGCAAGGGGAGCAGTTCTTC. Protein sequence: CASSPPMGQGEQFF.

The chain uses TRBV5-1 and TRBJ2-7; D call uncertain. Per the germline V gene, CDR1 is SGHRS and CDR2 is YFSETQ. The length of the CDR3 is 14 residues. Trimming pared 0 bases from V and 6 bases from J, leaving 13 bases between. This CDR3 reads CASSLGRSNGEQYF. CDR3 bases: TGCGCCAGCAGCTTGGGACGGTCGAACGGCGAGCAGTACTTC.

The chain couples TRBV29-1 to TRBJ1-2; 7 bases line up with TRBD1. The CDR3 is made up of 13 amino acids. J was trimmed by 4 bases and V by 6 bases; bases with no gene match: 8. The germline gives CDR1 SQVTM, CDR2 ANQGSEA. The CDR3 coding sequence is TGCAGCGTCCTACAGGGGACAGCCTATGGCTACACCTTC. Translating gives CSVLQGTAYGYTF. Drawing the rest from reference TRBV29-1 and TRBJ1-2, the complete variable domain is SAVISQKPSRDICQRGTSLTIQCQVDSQVTMMFWYRQQPGQSLTLIATANQGSEATYESGFVIDKFPISRPNLTFSTLTVSNMSPEDSSIYLCSVLQGTAYGYTFGSGTRLTVV.

This clone was observed many times. This chain connects TRBV7-6 to TRBJ2-1; D gene unclear. The germline V gene encodes CDR1 SGHVS and CDR2 FNYEAQ. The CDR3 is 15 amino acids. V gave up 1 base and J gave up 4 bases, with 11 bases separating them. DNA for the CDR3: TGTGCCAGCAGCTTAGATGGTACACCGTACAATGAGCAGTTCTTC. Protein: CASSLDGTPYNEQFF. Full variable domain (rest looked up from reference TRBV7-6 and TRBJ2-1): GAGVSQSPRYKVTKRGQDVALRCDPISGHVSLYWYRQALGQGPEFLTYFNYEAQQDKSGLPNDRFSAERPEGSISTLTIQRTEQRDSAMYRCASSLDGTPYNEQFFGPGTRLTVL.

This clone has a handful of counts. The chain employs TRBV27 and TRBJ1-4; possible D gene TRBD1, 6 bases. The CDR3 contains 12 residues. CDR1 and CDR2 (germline): MNHEY, SMNVEV (reference sequence). Trimming took 7 bases from V and 7 from J, leaving 10 bases between them. This CDR3 is CASKPQGEKLFF. In DNA, the CDR3 is TGTGCCAGCAAGCCACAGGGTGAAAAACTGTTTTTT. Together with reference TRBV27 and TRBJ1-4, the CDR3 gives the full variable domain: EAQVTQNPRYLITVTGKKLTVTCSQNMNHEYMSWYRQDPGLGLRQIYYSMNVEVTDKGDVPEGYKVSRKEKRNFPLILESPSPNQTSLYFCASKPQGEKLFFGSGTQLSVL.

The chain recombines TRBV11-2 with TRBJ2-1; D is ambiguous. This CDR3 is built from 16 residues. Trimming removed 3 bases at V and 0 bases at J, with 12 bases between. Germline V gene sequence: CDR1 SGHAT, CDR2 FQNNGV. The chain's CDR3 is CASSFASLGSYNEQFF. CDR3 sequence (DNA): TGTGCCAGCAGCTTTGCCTCCCTGGGCTCCTACAATGAGCAGTTCTTC.